The 10 T cell receptor beta chains below were found in one sample sequenced in a study of blood T cell repertoires in COVID-19. Libraries were prepared by immunoSEQ multiplex PCR; TCRdb keeps only in-frame clonotypes and omits some of them. Among over 200,000 clones listed, about 80% were seen once. The material sequenced was peripheral blood. The receptor set was obtained from a man in his fifties with active or convalescent COVID-19.

The chain couples TRBV29-1 to TRBJ1-5; D not certain. This CDR3 comprises 13 residues. CDR1 is SQVTM and CDR2 is ANQGSEA in the germline V gene. V gave up 4 bases and J gave up 3 bases, with 10 bases separating them. In DNA, the CDR3 is TGCAGCGTTGGTACAGATACCAATCAGCCCCAGCATTTT. Protein sequence: CSVGTDTNQPQHF.

V usage is TRBV28 and J usage is TRBJ2-2, with TRBD1 matching over 8 bases. This CDR3 contains 16 residues. Germline CDR1 MDHEN, CDR2 SYDVKM. Trimming took 6 bases from V and 3 from J; bases not matched to a gene: 9. The CDR3 spells CASSPRQGSDTGELFF. DNA for the CDR3: TGTGCCAGCAGCCCCCGACAGGGGAGCGACACCGGGGAGCTGTTTTTT. The variable domain in full, completed from reference TRBV28 and TRBJ2-2, reads DVKVTQSSRYLVKRTGEKVFLECVQDMDHENMFWYRQDPGLGLRLIYFSYDVKMKEKGDIPEGYSVSREKKERFSLILESASTNQTSMYLCASSPRQGSDTGELFFGEGSRLTVL.

The V call is TRBV3-1 (or the pseudogene TRBV3-2), the J call TRBJ1-2; D remains ambiguous. Trimming removed 3 bases from V and 6 bases from J, with 14 bases in between. The CDR3 is 14 residues long. CDR1 and CDR2 from the germline V gene are LGHDT and YNNKEL (reference sequence). The CDR3 DNA follows: TGTGCCAGCAGCCAGCAAGGCGGTATGGATGGCTACACCTTC. Translation: CASSQQGGMDGYTF.

This chain uses TRBV6-5 with TRBJ1-1; TRBD1 matches 7 bases. Germline CDR1 reads MNHEY; CDR2 reads SVGAGI. The trim removed 2 bases at V and 3 bases at J, leaving 3 bases unmatched. The CDR3 has 14 residues. The CDR3 DNA reads as TGTGCCAGCAGTTACGGACAGGCAGACACTGAAGCTTTCTTT. Translated: CASSYGQADTEAFF.

The chain has TRBV19 and TRBJ1-6; no clear D gene. The V end lost 3 bases, the J end lost 7 bases, and 4 bases lay between the germline ends. Germline V gives CDR1 LNHDA, CDR2 SQIVND (reference sequence). The CDR3 spans 12 residues. This CDR3 reads CASSMENSPLHF. The DNA of the CDR3 is TGTGCCAGTAGTATGGAGAATTCACCCCTCCACTTT. Using reference TRBV19 and TRBJ1-6 for the parts outside the CDR3, the full variable domain is DGGITQSPKYLFRKEGQNVTLSCEQNLNHDAMYWYRQDPGQGLRLIYYSQIVNDFQKGDIAEGYSVSREKKESFPLTVTSAQKNPTAFYLCASSMENSPLHFGNGTRLTVT.

The CDR3 sequence: CASSLGTSGPDTQYF. The CDR3 DNA is TGTGCCAGCAGCTTAGGGACTAGCGGGCCAGATACGCAGTATTTT. The chain recombines TRBV11-1 with TRBJ2-3; TRBD2 matches at 11 bases. V gave up 1 base and J gave up 4 bases; unmatched junction bases: 1. CDR3 length: 15 residues. Germline V gives CDR1 SGHAT, CDR2 FQDESV (reference sequence).

V usage is TRBV15 and J usage is TRBJ1-5, with 8 bases matching TRBD1. Germline V CDR1 and CDR2: LNHNV, YYDKDF (reference sequence). Unmatched junction bases numbered 8, after V lost 1 base and J lost 6 bases. This CDR3 spans 16 amino acids. CDR3 sequence reads: CATSRGGNRGSQPQHF. The CDR3 DNA sequence: TGTGCCACCAGCAGAGGGGGGAACAGGGGGAGTCAGCCCCAGCATTTT.

The chain employs TRBV19 and TRBJ2-2; 8 bases fit TRBD1. V dropped 3 bases and J dropped 4; count of bases not matched to a gene: 4. The CDR3 is 15 residues long. Germline V CDR1 and CDR2: LNHDA, SQIVND (reference sequence). The CDR3 region is CASSMATGGTGELFF. As DNA, the CDR3 is TGTGCCAGTAGTATGGCTACAGGGGGCACCGGGGAGCTGTTTTTT.

This chain connects TRBV5-1 to TRBJ2-3, with TRBD1 identical over 7 bases. CDR1 is SGHRS, CDR2 YFSETQ, per germline. CDR3 length equals 15 residues. J was trimmed by 5 bases and V by 0 bases; bases with no gene match: 6. This chain's CDR3 is CASSLDRGREDTQYF. CDR3 DNA: TGCGCCAGCAGCTTGGATAGGGGGCGCGAAGATACGCAGTATTTT.

The rearrangement uses TRBV4-1 and TRBJ2-7; D is perhaps TRBD1 (6 bases). V was clipped by 0 bases and J by 7 bases, with 19 bases between them. The CDR3 spans 16 residues. Germline assignment: CDR1 MGHRA and CDR2 YSYEKL. The chain's CDR3 is CASSQDPVEQGAEQYF. The CDR3 DNA reads TGCGCCAGCAGCCAAGATCCCGTGGAACAGGGCGCTGAGCAGTACTTC.